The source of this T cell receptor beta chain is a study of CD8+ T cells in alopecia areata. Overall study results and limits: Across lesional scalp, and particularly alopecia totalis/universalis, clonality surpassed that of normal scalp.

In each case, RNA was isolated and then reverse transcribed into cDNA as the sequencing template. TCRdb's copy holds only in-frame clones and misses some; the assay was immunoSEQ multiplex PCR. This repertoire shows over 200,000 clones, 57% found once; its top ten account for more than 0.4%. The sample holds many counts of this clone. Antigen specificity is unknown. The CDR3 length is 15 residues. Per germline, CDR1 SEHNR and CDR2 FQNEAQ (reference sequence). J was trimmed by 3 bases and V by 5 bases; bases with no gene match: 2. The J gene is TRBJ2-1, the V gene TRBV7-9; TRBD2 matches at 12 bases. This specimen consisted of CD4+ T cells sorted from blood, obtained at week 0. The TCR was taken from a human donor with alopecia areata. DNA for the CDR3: TGTGCCAGCAGCCCGGGACTAGCGGGCTACAATGAGCAGTTCTTC. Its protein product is CASSPGLAGYNEQFF.